What follows are 21 T cell receptor beta chains derived from one specimen sequenced in a study of blood T cells in healthy people across ages. For the second PCR, which ran for roughly 7 to 11 cycles, a sample-barcoded 5' primer and a J-beta primer mix were used. TCRdb reprocessed the 5' RACE reads via MiXCR and lists one record per CDR3 protein. The table records over 1,300,000 distinct CDR3 sequences, 45% to 70% of them present only once. Source material: blood. Receptor source: a man in his late teens or twenties in good health.

The chain joins TRBV20-1 to TRBJ1-2; a possible D gene is TRBD1 (5 bases). This CDR3 has 11 residues. V lost 4 bases, J lost 8 bases, and 11 bases lay in between. Germline CDR1 and CDR2: DFQATT and SNEGSKA (reference sequence). The CDR3 here is CSANPGFGYTF. CDR3 nucleotides: TGCAGTGCTAACCCAGGGTTCGGCTACACCTTC.

CDR3 DNA: TGTGCCAGCAGTGAAAATGGACAGTCCTTGAACACTGAAGCTTTCTTT. Translating it yields CASSENGQSLNTEAFF. V gene TRBV25-1 combines with J gene TRBJ1-1; a possible D gene is TRBD1 (6 bases). Germline V CDR1 and CDR2: MGHDK, SYGVNS. V was trimmed by 2 bases and J by 0 bases, leaving 13 bases between them. The CDR3 has 16 amino acids.

This sequence joins TRBV20-1 and TRBJ1-5, with 7 bases that match TRBD1. Germline CDR1 is DFQATT and CDR2 is SNEGSKA (reference sequence). Unmatched junction bases numbered 2, after V lost 1 base and J lost 2 bases. CDR3 length: 14 residues. CDR3 sequence (DNA): TGCAGTGCTAGAGGCGACAGGGGCAATCAGCCCCAGCATTTT. It is translated as CSARGDRGNQPQHF.

This clonotype was seen more than once but under ten times. The CDR3 here is CASSPAGTADTQYF. CDR3 DNA: TGCGCCAGCAGCCCGGCTGGCACTGCAGATACGCAGTATTTT. V and J are TRBV5-1 and TRBJ2-3, with D unresolved. CDR3 length: 14 residues. V lost 4 bases and J lost 4, with 13 bases in between. Germline-derived CDR1 and CDR2 are SGHRS and YFSETQ. Drawing the rest from reference TRBV5-1 and TRBJ2-3, the complete variable domain is KAGVTQTPRYLIKTRGQQVTLSCSPISGHRSVSWYQQTPGQGLQFLFEYFSETQRNKGNFPGRFSGRQFSNSRSEMNVSTLELGDSALYLCASSPAGTADTQYFGPGTRLTVL.

The chain has TRBV12-3 or TRBV12-4 and TRBJ2-6, with 8 bases lining up with TRBD1. The V segment lost 1 base and the J segment 2 bases; nucleotides outside the gene matches: 10. CDR3 length: 19 residues. The chain's CDR3 is CASSLEFWDRLTGANVLTF. CDR3 DNA: TGTGCCAGCAGTTTAGAGTTTTGGGACAGGTTAACTGGGGCCAACGTCCTGACTTTC.

The rearrangement joins TRBV20-1 to TRBJ2-5; D is perhaps TRBD2 (6 bases). CDR1 and CDR2 from the germline V gene are DFQATT and SNEGSKA (reference sequence). V shed 5 bases and J shed 0 bases, with 10 bases lying between them. The CDR3 length is 13 residues. CDR3 loop: CSAPGLYQETQYF. The CDR3 DNA reads TGCAGTGCTCCGGGACTGTACCAAGAGACCCAGTACTTC.

The gene calls are TRBV15 and TRBJ2-1; D not resolved. The germline V gene encodes CDR1 LNHNV and CDR2 YYDKDF (reference sequence). Trimming removed 0 bases at V and 4 bases at J, with 13 bases between. The CDR3 sequence is 16 residues long. The CDR3 region is CATSRDVGRSYNEQFF. DNA for the CDR3: TGTGCCACCAGCAGAGATGTGGGCAGGAGTTACAATGAGCAGTTCTTC.

The J gene is TRBJ2-2, the V gene TRBV7-2, with D unclear. Germline-derived CDR1 and CDR2 are SGHTA and FQGNSA. CDR3 length: 16 amino acids. Deletions cut 2 bases from V and 1 base from J, with 11 bases between. The CDR3 DNA reads TGTGCCAGCAGCTTACGCCGGCACTTGAACACCGGGGAGCTGTTTTTT. Translated: CASSLRRHLNTGELFF.

The chain combines TRBV12-3 or TRBV12-4 with TRBJ2-1, with D possibly TRBD2 on 6 matching bases. The DNA end favors TRBJ2-7, so the J call may be wrong. This CDR3 is 15 amino acids long. In DNA, the CDR3 is TGTGCCAGCAGTGCGGGACCCGTGGGGGAACGGGAGCAGTACTTC. Its protein is CASSAGPVGEREQYF.

The rearrangement uses TRBV27 and TRBJ2-7, with D hard to call. The germline gives CDR1 MNHEY, CDR2 SMNVEV (reference sequence). The CDR3 is made up of 13 amino acids. The ends were cut back, 1 base at V and 4 bases at J, with 8 bases in the middle. CDR3: CASSLFGTYEQYF. The CDR3 DNA reads TGTGCCAGCAGTTTATTTGGTACTTACGAGCAGTACTTC.

The chain employs TRBV2 and TRBJ1-2; 8 nucleotides line up with TRBD1. J lost 4 bases, V lost 6 bases, and 7 bases had no gene match. The CDR3 runs 14 residues. The germline V gene encodes CDR1 SNHLY and CDR2 FYNNEI. The CDR3 sequence is CASRPTGEFYGYTF. The CDR3 nucleotides read TGTGCCAGCAGGCCGACAGGGGAATTCTATGGCTACACCTTC.

This chain connects TRBV5-1 to TRBJ1-2, with D tentatively TRBD1 (5 bases). CDR1 is SGHRS and CDR2 is YFSETQ in the germline V gene. V dropped 4 bases and J dropped 8 bases, with 15 bases sitting between them. This CDR3 contains 13 residues. CDR3 loop: CASSLSGGRGYTF. The CDR3 nucleotides are TGCGCCAGCAGCCTCAGCGGGGGACGAGGCTACACCTTC.

In this sample, this clonotype turned up once. The rearrangement joins TRBV14 to TRBJ1-1; TRBD1 is a possible D gene (5 bases). The CDR3 extends over 14 amino acids. CDR1 and CDR2 from the germline V gene are SGHDN and FVKESK. Trimming cost V 1 base and J 6 bases, with 12 bases left between them. The CDR3 coding sequence is TGTGCCAGCAGCCAAGGCCCCTGGGGCGCTGAAGCTTTCTTT. This gives the protein CASSQGPWGAEAFF.

This chain links TRBV7-6 with TRBJ2-7; D may be TRBD2 (6 bases). The CDR3 runs 15 residues. Germline V gene data show CDR1 as SGHVS and CDR2 as FNYEAQ. V lost 5 bases and J 5 bases, leaving 19 bases between the germline ends. Here the CDR3 DNA reads TGTGCCAGCAGCCAACCGGGACTCAGAATACACGAGCAGTACTTC. Translated: CASSQPGLRIHEQYF. Full variable domain (rest looked up from reference TRBV7-6 and TRBJ2-7): GAGVSQSPRYKVTKRGQDVALRCDPISGHVSLYWYRQALGQGPEFLTYFNYEAQQDKSGLPNDRFSAERPEGSISTLTIQRTEQRDSAMYRCASSQPGLRIHEQYFGPGTRLTVT.

The CDR3, as DNA: TGCGCCAGCAGCTTGATCTTAAATCAGGGGAGGCAAGATCGCGAGCAGTACTTC. It yields the protein CASSLILNQGRQDREQYF. The rearrangement uses TRBV5-1 and TRBJ2-7, with D possibly called TRBD1 or TRBD2 (6 bases each). The V end was cut by 1 base, the J end by 6 bases, with 26 bases between. The CDR3 contains 18 residues. Germline loops: CDR1 SGHRS, CDR2 YFSETQ.

The J gene is TRBJ2-1, the V gene TRBV11-1; D perhaps matches TRBD2 (5 bases). Trimming removed 0 bases at V and 6 bases at J, with 9 bases between. From germline, CDR1 is SGHAT and CDR2 FQDESV (reference sequence). CDR3 length: 14 residues. Here the CDR3 reads CASSLASALNEQFF. For the CDR3, the DNA is TGTGCCAGCAGCTTAGCTAGCGCCCTCAATGAGCAGTTCTTC.

The chain links TRBV5-5 to TRBJ2-7; tentatively, D is TRBD2 (6 bases). Trimming took off 6 bases at V and 3 bases at J, with 10 bases between the two ends. The CDR3 length is 12 residues. Germline V lookup: CDR1 SGHKS, CDR2 YYEKEE (reference sequence). CDR3 residues: CASTGAVYEQYF. The CDR3 DNA is TGTGCCAGCACGGGAGCGGTCTACGAGCAGTACTTC. Looking up the rest from reference TRBV5-5 and TRBJ2-7 gives the full variable domain: DAGVTQSPTHLIKTRGQQVTLRCSPISGHKSVSWYQQVLGQGPQFIFQYYEKEERGRGNFPDRFSARQFPNYSSELNVNALLLGDSALYLCASTGAVYEQYFGPGTRLTVT.

This sequence joins TRBV5-1 and TRBJ1-4, with D unclear. Germline CDR1 and CDR2: SGHRS and YFSETQ. The CDR3 consists of 14 residues. Between the trimmed V and J ends, which lost 3 bases and 8 bases, there was a span of 14 bases. This CDR3 is CASSSDGTREKLFF. The CDR3 DNA reads as TGCGCCAGCAGCTCGGACGGCACGCGGGAAAAACTGTTTTTT. The whole variable domain, filled in from reference TRBV5-1 and TRBJ1-4, reads KAGVTQTPRYLIKTRGQQVTLSCSPISGHRSVSWYQQTPGQGLQFLFEYFSETQRNKGNFPGRFSGRQFSNSRSEMNVSTLELGDSALYLCASSSDGTREKLFFGSGTQLSVL.

This clonotype was counted once. The chain uses TRBV3-1 and TRBJ1-1; D is unclear. Germline CDR1 and CDR2: LGHDT and YNNKEL (reference sequence). Trimming took 2 bases from V and 1 from J, leaving 14 bases between them. This CDR3 region has 16 residues. The CDR3 coding sequence is TGTGCCAGCAGCCAAACACGACTTCTAAAGAACACTGAAGCTTTCTTT. Its translation: CASSQTRLLKNTEAFF.

This clonotype was counted between two and nine times. The rearrangement joins TRBV30 to TRBJ2-1; TRBD2 matches at 7 bases. Germline lookup yields CDR1 GTSNPN and CDR2 SVGIG (reference sequence). The ends lost 5 bases at V and 7 bases at J; junction bases unmatched: 5. CDR3 length: 12 residues. The chain's CDR3 is CAWGSGSNEQFF. CDR3 coding DNA: TGTGCCTGGGGTAGCGGGTCGAATGAGCAGTTCTTC.

The rearrangement links TRBV11-3 to TRBJ2-1; 12 bases match TRBD2. The V gene's germline CDR1 is SGHNT and CDR2 YENEEA. V trimming: 5 bases; J trimming: 8 bases; junction bases outside the gene matches: 7. CDR3 length equals 15 residues. The CDR3 DNA sequence: TGTGCCAGCAGCCATCTAGCGGGAGGGCCCGATGAGCAGTTCTTC. It encodes CASSHLAGGPDEQFF.